A selection of T cell receptor beta chains follows, all from one sample in a study of T cell repertoires in cytomegalovirus infection. TCRdb reprocessed the reads with MiXCR, giving one entry per CDR3 protein. The data contain about 190,000 distinct CDR3 sequences, 28% of them singletons. Sample: PBMCs. The receptors originated from a human donor in good health (CMV status not recorded). Some clones in this sample may be carry-over from other donors' samples. Both conserved end residues are trimmed from each CDR3. The order of the fields is J gene, D gene, CDR3 length, clone size, V gene, CDR3 protein. D genes are given only for firm matches. Clone size is not always given. Where it is, it says once, few, many or a class for expanded clones.

TRBJ2-2	-	11	-	TRBV19	ASTGFGTGELF
TRBJ1-6	-	12	few	TRBV12-3/TRBV12-4	ASSLREGDSPLH
TRBJ1-1	-	12	few	TRBV3-1	ASSQEVRGGEAF
TRBJ1-5	-	12	-	TRBV7-4	ASSPLHPNQPQH
TRBJ1-4	-	12	-	TRBV4-3	ASSKGGEIGKLF
TRBJ2-3	TRBD2	18	-	TRBV5-4	ASSLAAGTSDSYSTDTQY
TRBJ2-7	-	12	few	TRBV12-3/TRBV12-4	ASSPYGSNREQY
TRBJ2-7	-	13	few	TRBV5-5	ASSLEGPGTGEQY
TRBJ2-5	-	8	-	TRBV29-1	SVETGTQY
TRBJ2-3	TRBD2	13	few	TRBV6-5	ASSYSFSGGDTQY
TRBJ1-2	-	10	-	TRBV7-2	ASSPEGYGYT
TRBJ2-3	TRBD1	15	-	TRBV18	ASSPPRQQGGKDTQY
TRBJ1-2	-	13	-	TRBV28	ASSLNPVRSGGYT
TRBJ1-1	-	12	few	TRBV18	ASSPDRTNTEAF
TRBJ1-3	-	13	few	TRBV7-2	ASSPRTVSGNTIY
TRBJ1-1	-	11	few	TRBV5-4	ASSSRVDTEAF
TRBJ2-5	TRBD1	13	few	TRBV5-1	ASSGGTGSQETQY
TRBJ1-5	-	11	few	TRBV12-3/TRBV12-4	ASGGDQNQPQH
TRBJ2-1	-	13	few	TRBV4-1	ASSQDPEPGPEQF
TRBJ1-4	-	13	many	TRBV11-2	ASSLDGKGNEKLF
TRBJ1-5	-	13	few	TRBV7-9	ASSRDGRSNQPQH
TRBJ2-2	-	13	few	TRBV7-2	ASSLFTSSAGELF
TRBJ1-4	-	13	few	TRBV4-1	ASSQEPPGDEKLF
TRBJ2-7	-	11	-	TRBV12-5	ASGLKGGYEQY
TRBJ1-2	TRBD1	12	few	TRBV6-1	ASCWTGGDYGYT
TRBJ1-5	-	13	many	TRBV7-8	ASSLGYGGNQPQH
TRBJ1-5	-	13	few	TRBV7-2	ASSLGGTSLLHQH
TRBJ1-1	TRBD1	9	few	TRBV5-1	ASQGGESAF